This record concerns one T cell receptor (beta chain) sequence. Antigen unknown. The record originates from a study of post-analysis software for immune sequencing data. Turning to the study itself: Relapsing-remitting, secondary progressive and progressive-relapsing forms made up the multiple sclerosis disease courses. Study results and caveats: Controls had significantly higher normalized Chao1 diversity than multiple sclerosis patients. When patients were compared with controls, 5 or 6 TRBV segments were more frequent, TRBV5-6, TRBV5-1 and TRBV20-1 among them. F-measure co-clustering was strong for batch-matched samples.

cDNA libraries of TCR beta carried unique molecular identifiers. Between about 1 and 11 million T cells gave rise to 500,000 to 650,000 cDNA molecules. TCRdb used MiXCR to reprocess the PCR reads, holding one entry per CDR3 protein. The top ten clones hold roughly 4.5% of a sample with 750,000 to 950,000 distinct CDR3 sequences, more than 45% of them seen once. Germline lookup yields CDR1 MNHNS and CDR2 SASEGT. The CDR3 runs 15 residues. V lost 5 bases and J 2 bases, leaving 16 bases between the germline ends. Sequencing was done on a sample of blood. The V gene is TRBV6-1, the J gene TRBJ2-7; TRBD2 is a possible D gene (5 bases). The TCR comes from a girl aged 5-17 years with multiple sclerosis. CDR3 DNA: TGTGCCAGCAGTCTCGGAGTAGCGAGCGCCTACGAGCAGTACTTC. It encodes CASSLGVASAYEQYF.